This TCR beta chain is drawn from a study of blood T cell repertoires in COVID-19. Germline lookup yields CDR1 SGHDN and CDR2 FVKESK. The J segment lost 7 bases and the V segment lost 3 bases, leaving 15 bases of the junction unmatched. The CDR3 extends over 16 amino acids. Method: immunoSEQ multiplex PCR; TCRdb's copy keeps in-frame clones and lacks some. The table lists 250,000 to 350,000 clones, roughly 87% of them singletons, with approximately 2.4% in the top ten. The rearrangement uses TRBV14 and TRBJ2-7; 7 positions agree with TRBD2. The sequencing input was peripheral blood. The sequence derives from a man between 18 and 35 years old with active or convalescent COVID-19. CDR3 loop: CASSQPRGGSGMEQYF. Written as DNA, the CDR3 is TGTGCCAGCAGCCAGCCGAGGGGAGGGAGCGGAATGGAGCAGTACTTC. Complete variable domain (other parts from reference TRBV14 and TRBJ2-7): EAGVTQFPSHSVIEKGQTVTLRCDPISGHDNLYWYRRVMGKEIKFLLHFVKESKQDESGMPNNRFLAERTGGTYSTLKVQPAELEDSGVYFCASSQPRGGSGMEQYFGPGTRLTVT.